These 19 T cell receptor beta chains originate from one sample sequenced in a study of blood T cell repertoires in COVID-19. Sequenced by immunoSEQ multiplex PCR; TCRdb stores in-frame clones only, minus some. The sample holds more than 80,000 clones, about 80% seen once. Sequenced: peripheral blood. The receptors here all came from a human donor in a cohort sampled during active COVID-19.

This rearrangement joins TRBV11-2 to TRBJ2-7; D is unresolved. Looked up from germline, CDR1 is SGHAT and CDR2 is FQNNGV. V was clipped by 1 base and J by 4 bases, with 5 bases between them. The CDR3 totals 12 residues. The CDR3 DNA follows: TGTGCCAGCAGCTTAGCAGGTTACGAGCAGTACTTC. As protein: CASSLAGYEQYF.

The chain carries TRBV6-1 and TRBJ1-5; the match to TRBD1 covers 8 bases. The J segment lost 11 bases and the V segment lost 4 bases, leaving 16 bases of the junction unmatched. The length of the CDR3 is 16 residues. CDR1 and CDR2 (germline): MNHNS, SASEGT. The CDR3 spells CASSGGQGAAFIAQHF. The CDR3, as DNA: TGTGCCAGCAGTGGCGGGCAGGGGGCGGCTTTTATCGCCCAGCATTTT.

The chain couples TRBV28 to TRBJ1-1, with D hard to call. The germline V gene has CDR1 MDHEN and CDR2 SYDVKM. This CDR3 region has 13 residues. The V gene lost 6 bases and the J gene lost 1 base, with 9 bases spanning the gap. CDR3 bases: TGTGCCAGCAGAGTTCAGGAGAACACTGAAGCTTTCTTT. Protein sequence: CASRVQENTEAFF.

The chain joins TRBV7-6 to TRBJ2-7; D perhaps matches TRBD2 (6 bases). Germline V gives CDR1 SGHVS, CDR2 FNYEAQ. Trimming shortened V by 1 base and J by 1 base, and 20 bases separated the two germline ends. CDR3 length equals 18 residues. CDR3 coding DNA: TGTGCCAGCAGCTTAGTTCGGCTTCGGCTCGGGGGATCCTACGAGCAGTACTTC. This translates into CASSLVRLRLGGSYEQYF.

The rearrangement joins TRBV5-5 to TRBJ1-6; maybe TRBD1 (6 bases). CDR3 length: 16 residues. With 3 bases removed from V and 6 bases from J, the gap between germline ends came to 16 bases. Germline lookup yields CDR1 SGHKS and CDR2 YYEKEE (reference sequence). This CDR3 is CASSWTLGGANSPLHF. Here the CDR3 DNA reads TGTGCCAGCAGCTGGACCCTTGGGGGGGCTAATTCACCCCTCCACTTT.

As to this clone: Mismatch with germline at one junction end may stem from a read error. This rearrangement joins TRBV3-1 (or the pseudogene TRBV3-2) to TRBJ1-2; D may be TRBD1 (6 bases). The germline V gene encodes CDR1 LGHDT and CDR2 YNNKEL (reference sequence). This CDR3 has 15 amino acids. CDR3 coding DNA: TGTGCCAGCAGACAAGGTGGGGGCTCACGGGATGGCTACACCTTC. As protein: CASRQGGGSRDGYTF.

This chain uses TRBV28 with TRBJ2-7; TRBD2 agrees at 9 bases. From germline, CDR1 is MDHEN and CDR2 SYDVKM. The CDR3 is made up of 12 amino acids. With 8 bases clipped from V and 7 bases from J, the junction kept 6 bases outside the gene matches. The CDR3 nucleotides read TGTGCCAGCGGCGGCGGGGGGGTTGAGCAGTACTTC. Protein: CASGGGGVEQYF.

The V gene is TRBV5-1, the J gene TRBJ2-3, with TRBD1 identical over 9 bases. CDR3 size: 15 residues. Losses at the gene ends were 0 bases for V and 6 bases for J; bases not matched to a gene: 5. CDR1 and CDR2 (germline): SGHRS, YFSETQ. The CDR3 loop reads CASSLGDRERDTQYF. Written as DNA, the CDR3 is TGCGCCAGCAGCTTGGGGGACAGGGAGAGGGATACGCAGTATTTT.

V is TRBV5-5 and J is TRBJ2-3; 9 bases map to TRBD2. Germline assignment: CDR1 SGHKS and CDR2 YYEKEE (reference sequence). This CDR3 is built from 17 residues. With V trimmed by 0 bases and J by 5 bases, 10 bases remained unmatched. As DNA, the CDR3 is TGTGCCAGCAGCTTGGGGTTTGGCGGGGGGGCCGTAGATACGCAGTATTTT. It encodes CASSLGFGGGAVDTQYF.

The J gene is TRBJ2-1, the V gene TRBV7-8, with TRBD1 identical over 9 bases. The V segment lost 5 bases and the J segment 2 bases; nucleotides outside the gene matches: 4. Germline V CDR1 and CDR2: SGHVS, FQNEAQ. CDR3 length equals 15 residues. This CDR3 is CASSTDRGAYNEQFF. The CDR3 bases are TGTGCCAGCAGCACCGACAGGGGGGCCTACAATGAGCAGTTCTTC.

This rearrangement joins TRBV18 to TRBJ1-2; TRBD1 matches 7 bases. Germline values: CDR1 KGHSH, CDR2 LQKENI. V dropped 3 bases and J dropped 8; count of bases not matched to a gene: 3. This CDR3 has 12 amino acids. The CDR3 sequence: CASSPDRNGYTF. The CDR3, as DNA: TGTGCCAGCTCACCGGACAGGAACGGCTACACCTTC.

This rearrangement joins TRBV7-8 to TRBJ2-6; tentatively, D is TRBD1 (5 bases). The CDR3 consists of 15 residues. The V and J ends lost 3 bases and 4 bases respectively, with 10 bases between them. CDR1 is SGHVS and CDR2 is FQNEAQ in the germline V gene. CDR3 nucleotides: TGTGCCAGCAGCTTTCAGGGTTACGGGGCCAACGTCCTGACTTTC. Translation gives CASSFQGYGANVLTF.

This chain uses TRBV19 with TRBJ1-1; possibly TRBD1 for D (6 bases). From germline, CDR1 is LNHDA and CDR2 SQIVND (reference sequence). The CDR3 extends over 16 amino acids. The V gene lost 5 bases and the J gene lost 0 bases, with 16 bases spanning the gap. CDR3 DNA sequence: TGTGCCAGTAGTGGGACATCCTACCCCATGAACACTGAAGCTTTCTTT. Translation: CASSGTSYPMNTEAFF.

The rearrangement links TRBV2 to TRBJ2-5; 16 bases match TRBD2. Per germline, CDR1 SNHLY and CDR2 FYNNEI. Trimming cost V 4 bases and J 4 bases; bases outside gene matches: 6. The CDR3 has 17 amino acids. The CDR3 DNA follows: TGTGCCAGCAGTGGGGGACTAGCGGGAGGGAGTGGAGAGACCCAGTACTTC. Translation gives CASSGGLAGGSGETQYF.

The chain's CDR3 is CASREQSSYNSPLHF. The CDR3 DNA follows: TGTGCCAGCAGGGAACAGAGCTCCTATAATTCACCCCTCCACTTT. The chain employs TRBV7-9 and TRBJ1-6; D call uncertain. Trimming took 6 bases from V and 0 from J, leaving 9 bases between them. The CDR3 is 15 amino acids. Germline CDR1 and CDR2: SEHNR and FQNEAQ (reference sequence).

This chain uses TRBV9 with TRBJ1-1; TRBD1 matches 8 bases. CDR3 size: 13 residues. CDR1 SGDLS and CDR2 YYNGEE come from the germline V gene. V gave up 2 bases and J gave up 3 bases; unmatched junction bases: 0. The CDR3 nucleotides read TGTGCCAGCAGCGTGGGACAGGACACTGAAGCTTTCTTT. The encoded protein is CASSVGQDTEAFF.

The chain carries TRBV10-2 and TRBJ1-4; no definite D call. The CDR3 has 15 amino acids. V shed 5 bases and J shed 4 bases, with 14 bases lying between them. Germline V CDR1 and CDR2: WSHSY, SAAADI. Here the CDR3 DNA reads TGCGCCAGCAGTCCGCCAATTGCGGGTAATGAAAAACTGTTTTTT. This encodes CASSPPIAGNEKLFF.

The J gene is TRBJ2-3, the V gene TRBV9; 7 nucleotides align to TRBD2. The length of the CDR3 is 17 residues. The trim removed 4 bases at V and 1 base at J, leaving 12 bases unmatched. Germline V gene data show CDR1 as SGDLS and CDR2 as YYNGEE. The CDR3, as DNA: TGTGCCAGCAGCCCGGGGGGAGGGCTAGCGGGCACAGATACGCAGTATTTT. Encoded protein: CASSPGGGLAGTDTQYF.

CDR3 sequence (DNA): TGTGCCAGCAGTCAGGGCCCTTGGACTGAAGCTTTCTTT. Its translation is CASSQGPWTEAFF. The V and J genes are TRBV2 and TRBJ1-1, with D possibly being TRBD1 (5 bases). The CDR3 contains 13 residues. V lost 5 bases, J lost 5 bases, and 12 bases lay in between. Looked up from germline, CDR1 is SNHLY and CDR2 is FYNNEI.